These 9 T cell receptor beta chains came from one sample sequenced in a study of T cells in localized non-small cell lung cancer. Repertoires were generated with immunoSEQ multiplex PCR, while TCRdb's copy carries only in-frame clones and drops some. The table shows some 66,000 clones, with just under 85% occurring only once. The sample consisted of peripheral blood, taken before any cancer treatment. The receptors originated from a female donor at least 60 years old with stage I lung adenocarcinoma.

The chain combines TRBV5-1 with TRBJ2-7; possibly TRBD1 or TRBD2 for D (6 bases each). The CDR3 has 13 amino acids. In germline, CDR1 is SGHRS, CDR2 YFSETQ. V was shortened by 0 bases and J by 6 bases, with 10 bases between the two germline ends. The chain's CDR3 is CASSLGRGGEQYF. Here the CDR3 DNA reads TGCGCCAGCAGCTTGGGCAGGGGAGGCGAGCAGTACTTC.

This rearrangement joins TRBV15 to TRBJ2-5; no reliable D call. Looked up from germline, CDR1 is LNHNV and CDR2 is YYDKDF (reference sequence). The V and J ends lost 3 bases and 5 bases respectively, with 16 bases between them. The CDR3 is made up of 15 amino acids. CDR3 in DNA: TGTGCCACCAGCAGTAAAGTCCATCCCCAGGAGACCCAGTACTTC. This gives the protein CATSSKVHPQETQYF.

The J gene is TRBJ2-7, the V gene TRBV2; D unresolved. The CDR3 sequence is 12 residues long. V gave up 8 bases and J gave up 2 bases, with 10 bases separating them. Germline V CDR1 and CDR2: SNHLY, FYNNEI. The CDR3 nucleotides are TGTGCCAGCTCCCGGACGGCCTACGAGCAGTACTTC. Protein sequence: CASSRTAYEQYF. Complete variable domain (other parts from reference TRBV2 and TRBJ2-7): EPEVTQTPSHQVTQMGQEVILRCVPISNHLYFYWYRQILGQKVEFLVSFYNNEISEKSEIFDDQFSVERPDGSNFTLKIRSTKLEDSAMYFCASSRTAYEQYFGPGTRLTVT.

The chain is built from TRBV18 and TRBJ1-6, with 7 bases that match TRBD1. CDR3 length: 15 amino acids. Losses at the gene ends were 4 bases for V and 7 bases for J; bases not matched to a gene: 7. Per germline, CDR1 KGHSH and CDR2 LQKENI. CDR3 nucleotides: TGTGCCAGCTCACTTGACAGGGTCGGAAATTCACCCCTCCACTTT. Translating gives CASSLDRVGNSPLHF.

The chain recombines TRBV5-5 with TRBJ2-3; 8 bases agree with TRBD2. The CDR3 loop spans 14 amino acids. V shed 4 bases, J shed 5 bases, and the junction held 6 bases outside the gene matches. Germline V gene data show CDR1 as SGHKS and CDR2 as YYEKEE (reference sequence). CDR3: CASSPGLVGDTQYF. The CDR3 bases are TGTGCCAGCAGCCCGGGACTAGTGGGAGATACGCAGTATTTT.

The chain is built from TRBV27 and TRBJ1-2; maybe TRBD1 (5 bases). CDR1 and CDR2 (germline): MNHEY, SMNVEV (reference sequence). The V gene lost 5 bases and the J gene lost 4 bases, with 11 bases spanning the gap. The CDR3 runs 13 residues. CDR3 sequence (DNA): TGTGCCAGCAGTCCGACAGCAGTCTATGGCTACACCTTC. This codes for CASSPTAVYGYTF.

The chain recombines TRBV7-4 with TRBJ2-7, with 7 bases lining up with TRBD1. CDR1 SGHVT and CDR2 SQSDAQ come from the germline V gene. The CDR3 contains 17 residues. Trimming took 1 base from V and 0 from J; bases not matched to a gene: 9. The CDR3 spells CASSLERGRLSSYEQYF. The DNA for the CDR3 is TGTGCCAGCAGCTTAGAGAGGGGGCGGCTTAGCTCCTACGAGCAGTACTTC.

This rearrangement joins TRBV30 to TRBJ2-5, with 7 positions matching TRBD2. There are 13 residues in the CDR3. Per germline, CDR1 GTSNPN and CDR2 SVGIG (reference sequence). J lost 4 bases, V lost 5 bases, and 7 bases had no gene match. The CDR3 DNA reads TGTGCCTGGGGCGGGGGAGTGGTAGAGACCCAGTACTTC. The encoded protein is CAWGGGVVETQYF.

CDR3 loop: CASSSRDSSYNEQFF. CDR3 coding DNA: TGTGCCAGCAGCTCAAGGGACAGCTCCTACAATGAGCAGTTCTTC. The chain has TRBV13 and TRBJ2-1; 7 nucleotides agree with TRBD1. Germline assignment: CDR1 PRHDT and CDR2 FYEKMQ (reference sequence). J was trimmed by 0 bases and V by 4 bases; bases with no gene match: 3. The CDR3 sequence is 15 residues long.